Included here is one TCR beta chain sequence, with context. The target antigen is unknown. This entry comes from a study of lymphopenia after photon versus proton radiotherapy. Study-wide results and limits: Photon-treated patients lost naive T cells and TCR diversity; proton-treated stayed stable.

Sequencing used immunoSEQ multiplex PCR; TCRdb keeps in-frame clones, though not all of them. Among 60,000 to 75,000 clones listed, approximately 84% were seen once. Material: peripheral blood, obtained from a patient treated with photon-based radiotherapy. The receptor's source is a man in his forties or fifties with gastric cancer.

The CDR3 sequence is CASSFGLAGPYNEQFF. The CDR3 DNA follows: TGTGCCAGCAGCTTTGGACTAGCGGGGCCGTACAATGAGCAGTTCTTC. This chain joins TRBV11-3 and TRBJ2-1; 12 nucleotides match TRBD2. This CDR3 region has 16 residues. V lost 3 bases, J lost 4 bases, and 4 bases stayed unmatched. Germline V gene data show CDR1 as SGHNT and CDR2 as YENEEA.